Listed below are T cell receptor beta chains from one sample, sequenced in a study of regulatory T cells in long-lasting Graves disease. TCRdb reprocessed the multiplex PCR reads via MiXCR and lists one record per CDR3 protein. This sample yields 700,000 or so distinct CDR3 sequences, of which around 30% are seen a single time; 40% to 50% belongs to the top ten. The starting material was peripheral blood mononuclear cells (PBMCs), obtained when the disease was refractory, from a patient treated with antithyroid drugs. The receptor set was obtained from a female donor with Graves disease. Both conserved end residues are part of each CDR3. D genes are given only for firm matches. A row's size may be missing; if present it is once, few, many or a size class.

CDR3 DNA: TGTGCCAGCAGCACAGGACAGGGGGCGAGGGGCTACACCTTC
CDR3 protein: CASSTGQGARGYTF
clone size: NA
D gene: TRBD1
V gene: TRBV6-1
J gene: TRBJ1-2

CDR3 DNA: TGTGCCAGCAGCCAAGGTCGGCCACTGAATGAAAAACTGTTTTTT
CDR3 protein: CASSQGRPLNEKLFF
clone size: NA
D gene: NA
V gene: TRBV3-1
J gene: TRBJ1-4

CDR3 DNA: TGTGCCAGCAGACAGGGGTTAAGCACTGAAGCTTTCTTT
CDR3 protein: CASRQGLSTEAFF
clone size: once
D gene: TRBD1
V gene: TRBV6-1
J gene: TRBJ1-1

CDR3 DNA: TGCGCCAGCAGCTTGACTAGCGGGAGGGCCTGGGAGACCCAGTACTTC
CDR3 protein: CASSLTSGRAWETQYF
clone size: few
D gene: TRBD2
V gene: TRBV5-1
J gene: TRBJ2-5

CDR3 DNA: TGCGCCAGCAAAAGGGGGCTCGGCTCCATCGGCTACACCTTC
CDR3 protein: CASKRGLGSIGYTF
clone size: few
D gene: TRBD1
V gene: TRBV5-1
J gene: TRBJ1-2

CDR3 DNA: TGTGCCAGCAGGGGGGACAGTCACTACTCTGGCTACACCTTC
CDR3 protein: CASRGDSHYSGYTF
clone size: many
D gene: TRBD1
V gene: TRBV2
J gene: TRBJ1-2

CDR3 DNA: TGCAGTGCTCTGACTATAGCCAAAAACATTCAGTACTTC
CDR3 protein: CSALTIAKNIQYF
clone size: few
D gene: NA
V gene: TRBV20-1
J gene: TRBJ2-4

CDR3 DNA: TGTGCCAGCAGCTTGTTCAGGGGAGATAATGAAAAACTGTTTTTT
CDR3 protein: CASSLFRGDNEKLFF
clone size: NA
D gene: NA
V gene: TRBV5-6
J gene: TRBJ1-4

CDR3 DNA: TGTGCCAGCAGCCCAGAAGGGTCAGCTACCGGCTATGGCTACACCTTC
CDR3 protein: CASSPEGSATGYGYTF
clone size: NA
D gene: NA
V gene: TRBV6-1
J gene: TRBJ1-2

CDR3 DNA: TGTGCCAGCAGCTTAGCTGTGACGAGGACCGGGACAGGGGGATCTGGAAACACCATATATTTT
CDR3 protein: CASSLAVTRTGTGGSGNTIYF
clone size: NA
D gene: TRBD1
V gene: TRBV7-9
J gene: TRBJ1-3

CDR3 DNA: TGCGCCAGCAGCCAAGATATGGGACAGGGAGTAGATGGCTACACCTTC
CDR3 protein: CASSQDMGQGVDGYTF
clone size: NA
D gene: TRBD1
V gene: TRBV4-1
J gene: TRBJ1-2

CDR3 DNA: TGTGCCAGCAGCCACGGGAGTCGTCCCTACGAGCAGTACTTC
CDR3 protein: CASSHGSRPYEQYF
clone size: few
D gene: NA
V gene: TRBV12-3/TRBV12-4
J gene: TRBJ2-7

CDR3 DNA: TGTGCCAGCAGCTTAGCGTCGGATATAGGCACTGAAGCTTTCTTT
CDR3 protein: CASSLASDIGTEAFF
clone size: NA
D gene: NA
V gene: TRBV7-2
J gene: TRBJ1-1

CDR3 DNA: TGTGCCAGCAGTTTGGGAGCGGGAAGAACCGGGGAGCTGTTTTTT
CDR3 protein: CASSLGAGRTGELFF
clone size: many
D gene: TRBD2
V gene: TRBV12-3/TRBV12-4
J gene: TRBJ2-2

CDR3 DNA: TGTGCCAGCAGCTCTCCCGTTAACACTGAAGCTTTCTTT
CDR3 protein: CASSSPVNTEAFF
clone size: NA
D gene: NA
V gene: TRBV12-3/TRBV12-4
J gene: TRBJ1-1

CDR3 DNA: TGTGCCAGCAGTTACTTTGTCGGGAGCAACGGAGTCTACGAGCAGTACTTC
CDR3 protein: CASSYFVGSNGVYEQYF
clone size: NA
D gene: NA
V gene: TRBV28
J gene: TRBJ2-7

CDR3 DNA: TGCAGTGCTAGTGATAGCGGAGGTTACCAAGAGACCCAGTACTTC
CDR3 protein: CSASDSGGYQETQYF
clone size: NA
D gene: NA
V gene: TRBV20-1
J gene: TRBJ2-5

CDR3 DNA: TGTGCCAGCCAACCCCGGAGGGGCTCGATCACTGAAGCTTTCTTT
CDR3 protein: CASQPRRGSITEAFF
clone size: few
D gene: NA
V gene: TRBV19
J gene: TRBJ1-1

CDR3 DNA: TGTGCCAGCAGCCAGACAGTTAACTATGGCTACACCTTC
CDR3 protein: CASSQTVNYGYTF
clone size: many
D gene: NA
V gene: TRBV28
J gene: TRBJ1-2

CDR3 DNA: TGTGCCAGCAGCCCACCGGGACAGGGCACTCGGGGAGCTTTCTTT
CDR3 protein: CASSPPGQGTRGAFF
clone size: few
D gene: TRBD1
V gene: TRBV14
J gene: TRBJ1-1

CDR3 DNA: TGTGCCAGTGCCCTCGGTACTAATGAAAAACTGTTTTTT
CDR3 protein: CASALGTNEKLFF
clone size: NA
D gene: NA
V gene: TRBV28
J gene: TRBJ1-4

CDR3 DNA: TGCGCCAGCAGCTTTAGACAGGGTTTAAATGAGCAGTTCTTC
CDR3 protein: CASSFRQGLNEQFF
clone size: NA
D gene: TRBD1
V gene: TRBV5-1
J gene: TRBJ2-1

CDR3 DNA: TGTGCCAGCAGCGGAACGGGACAGACGTACGAGCAGTACTTC
CDR3 protein: CASSGTGQTYEQYF
clone size: many
D gene: TRBD1
V gene: TRBV9
J gene: TRBJ2-7

CDR3 DNA: TGTGCCAGCAGTTTATTAATCAGGGATAGCAATCAGCCCCAGCATTTT
CDR3 protein: CASSLLIRDSNQPQHF
clone size: NA
D gene: NA
V gene: TRBV28
J gene: TRBJ1-5

CDR3 DNA: TGCAGTGCTGGGGACTGGGAAGAGACCCAGTACTTC
CDR3 protein: CSAGDWEETQYF
clone size: few
D gene: NA
V gene: TRBV20-1
J gene: TRBJ2-5

CDR3 DNA: TGTGCCAGCAGCTTGGTAGGATCCCTCGATTCACCCCTCCACTTT
CDR3 protein: CASSLVGSLDSPLHF
clone size: many
D gene: NA
V gene: TRBV5-5
J gene: TRBJ1-6

CDR3 DNA: TGTGCCAGCAGCCAACAGGCAAACTGGAGAGAGACCCAGTACTTC
CDR3 protein: CASSQQANWRETQYF
clone size: few
D gene: NA
V gene: TRBV3-1
J gene: TRBJ2-5

CDR3 DNA: TGCAGTGCTAGGGAAGTGGAAGGGACCGGTTACGAGCAGTACTTC
CDR3 protein: CSAREVEGTGYEQYF
clone size: NA
D gene: NA
V gene: TRBV20-1
J gene: TRBJ2-7

CDR3 DNA: TGCAGCGTCGGGGTTTCGGGTCGGAACACTGAAGCTTTCTTT
CDR3 protein: CSVGVSGRNTEAFF
clone size: NA
D gene: NA
V gene: TRBV29-1
J gene: TRBJ1-1

CDR3 DNA: TGTGCCAGCGGGGACAACGTAAACTATGGCTACACCTTC
CDR3 protein: CASGDNVNYGYTF
clone size: many
D gene: NA
V gene: TRBV2
J gene: TRBJ1-2

CDR3 DNA: TGTGCCAGCGAGGTTGGGGGGGGCAATCAGCCCCAGCATTTT
CDR3 protein: CASEVGGGNQPQHF
clone size: few
D gene: NA
V gene: TRBV6-1
J gene: TRBJ1-5

CDR3 DNA: TGCAGTGCTAGCCCAGCGGAGTCCTACGAGCAGTACTTC
CDR3 protein: CSASPAESYEQYF
clone size: NA
D gene: NA
V gene: TRBV20-1
J gene: TRBJ2-7

CDR3 DNA: TGTGCCAGCAGCCGGGGACAGGCGGGTTTGAACACTGAAGCTTTCTTT
CDR3 protein: CASSRGQAGLNTEAFF
clone size: NA
D gene: TRBD1
V gene: TRBV3-1
J gene: TRBJ1-1

CDR3 DNA: TGCAGCGTTGGGGACACCTATGGCTACACCTTC
CDR3 protein: CSVGDTYGYTF
clone size: few
D gene: NA
V gene: TRBV29-1
J gene: TRBJ1-2

CDR3 DNA: TGCAGCGTGAGACAGGAACACAATCAGCCCCAGCATTTT
CDR3 protein: CSVRQEHNQPQHF
clone size: NA
D gene: NA
V gene: TRBV29-1
J gene: TRBJ1-5

CDR3 DNA: TGTGCCAGCAGTGTCGGGGTCCTAGCTAACTATGGCTACACCTTC
CDR3 protein: CASSVGVLANYGYTF
clone size: many
D gene: NA
V gene: TRBV2
J gene: TRBJ1-2

CDR3 DNA: TGTGCCAGCAGTTACCTGGACAGTTCGTGGCCCCAGCATTTT
CDR3 protein: CASSYLDSSWPQHF
clone size: NA
D gene: NA
V gene: TRBV6-2/TRBV6-3
J gene: TRBJ1-5

CDR3 DNA: TGTGCCAGTAGTGTGACTAGCGGGAGAAATCAAGAGACCCAGTACTTC
CDR3 protein: CASSVTSGRNQETQYF
clone size: NA
D gene: TRBD2
V gene: TRBV19
J gene: TRBJ2-5

CDR3 DNA: TGTGCCAGCAGCGTAGACGTGGGGATGTCTGGAAACACCATATATTTT
CDR3 protein: CASSVDVGMSGNTIYF
clone size: NA
D gene: NA
V gene: TRBV9
J gene: TRBJ1-3

CDR3 DNA: TGCAGTGCTGAACGAGGACAGGACGGCCGAGGGACCCAGTACTTC
CDR3 protein: CSAERGQDGRGTQYF
clone size: many
D gene: TRBD1
V gene: TRBV20-1
J gene: TRBJ2-5

CDR3 DNA: TGTGCCAGCAGCTCCAACAAGGGCCGACAGGAGACCCAGTACTTC
CDR3 protein: CASSSNKGRQETQYF
clone size: many
D gene: NA
V gene: TRBV11-2
J gene: TRBJ2-5

CDR3 DNA: TGTGCCAGCAGATTGAGCGGGGCACAGTTCTTC
CDR3 protein: CASRLSGAQFF
clone size: NA
D gene: TRBD2
V gene: TRBV12-3/TRBV12-4
J gene: TRBJ2-1

CDR3 DNA: TGTGCCAGCAGCTCTACAGGGATGTTCGATACAGGGGGGTTGGGGAAACTGTTTTTT
CDR3 protein: CASSSTGMFDTGGLGKLFF
clone size: NA
D gene: TRBD1
V gene: TRBV7-9
J gene: TRBJ1-4

CDR3 DNA: TGCGCCAGCAGCTATTCGGGGACTGCAACTAATGAAAAACTGTTTTTT
CDR3 protein: CASSYSGTATNEKLFF
clone size: NA
D gene: NA
V gene: TRBV5-1
J gene: TRBJ1-4

CDR3 DNA: TGCAGCGTAACGGACCGAGTTGAGGGTGAAGCTTTCTTT
CDR3 protein: CSVTDRVEGEAFF
clone size: NA
D gene: NA
V gene: TRBV29-1
J gene: TRBJ1-1

CDR3 DNA: TGTGCCAGCAGTTTCAGTAGCAATCAGCCCCAGCATTTT
CDR3 protein: CASSFSSNQPQHF
clone size: many
D gene: NA
V gene: TRBV27
J gene: TRBJ1-5

CDR3 DNA: TGTGCCAGCAGCCGGGGAAACGCGAACACTGAAGCTTTCTTT
CDR3 protein: CASSRGNANTEAFF
clone size: many
D gene: NA
V gene: TRBV3-1
J gene: TRBJ1-1

CDR3 DNA: TGTGCCAGCAGCCCTCCCGGGACAGCGAGGGGCTATGGCTACACCTTC
CDR3 protein: CASSPPGTARGYGYTF
clone size: few
D gene: TRBD1
V gene: TRBV13
J gene: TRBJ1-2

CDR3 DNA: TGCGCCAGCAGCTTGGCCCAGAACAATGAGCAGTTCTTC
CDR3 protein: CASSLAQNNEQFF
clone size: few
D gene: NA
V gene: TRBV5-1
J gene: TRBJ2-1

CDR3 DNA: TGTGCCAGCAGTGATACGGGGCGAAACTATGGCTACACCTTC
CDR3 protein: CASSDTGRNYGYTF
clone size: NA
D gene: NA
V gene: TRBV2
J gene: TRBJ1-2

CDR3 DNA: TGTGCCAGTAGCGGAGACAGCGATAATTCACCCCTCCACTTT
CDR3 protein: CASSGDSDNSPLHF
clone size: few
D gene: NA
V gene: TRBV19
J gene: TRBJ1-6

CDR3 DNA: TGTGCCAGCCACCCGGGCGCAACTAATGAAAAACTGTTTTTT
CDR3 protein: CASHPGATNEKLFF
clone size: NA
D gene: NA
V gene: TRBV19
J gene: TRBJ1-4

CDR3 DNA: TGTGCCAGCAGCGCTAACAGCTATGGCTACACCTTC
CDR3 protein: CASSANSYGYTF
clone size: NA
D gene: NA
V gene: TRBV11-2
J gene: TRBJ1-2

CDR3 DNA: TGTGCCAGCTCACCGGCGACAGGGATCACTGAAGCTTTCTTT
CDR3 protein: CASSPATGITEAFF
clone size: few
D gene: TRBD1
V gene: TRBV18
J gene: TRBJ1-1

CDR3 DNA: TGTGCCAGCAGCGTAGGGGGTCGGAGCAATCAGCCCCAGCATTTT
CDR3 protein: CASSVGGRSNQPQHF
clone size: NA
D gene: NA
V gene: TRBV9
J gene: TRBJ1-5

CDR3 DNA: TGCAGTGCTACCTGGGACAGGGATGAAAAACTGTTTTTT
CDR3 protein: CSATWDRDEKLFF
clone size: NA
D gene: TRBD1
V gene: TRBV20-1
J gene: TRBJ1-4

CDR3 DNA: TGCAGTGCTAGAGATATGGGGTCCGGCACTGAAGCTTTCTTT
CDR3 protein: CSARDMGSGTEAFF
clone size: NA
D gene: NA
V gene: TRBV20-1
J gene: TRBJ1-1

CDR3 DNA: TGCAGTGCTAGACCCGACAGGGGGCACGCGGACTATTACGGACAGTACTTC
CDR3 protein: CSARPDRGHADYYGQYF
clone size: NA
D gene: TRBD1
V gene: TRBV20-1
J gene: TRBJ2-7

CDR3 DNA: TGTGCCAGCAGCCAAGATGGAGGCTATAATTCACCCCTCCACTTT
CDR3 protein: CASSQDGGYNSPLHF
clone size: few
D gene: NA
V gene: TRBV3-1
J gene: TRBJ1-6

CDR3 DNA: TGTGCCAGCAGCCTCGCCTCGACAGGGCCCTACGAGCAGTACTTC
CDR3 protein: CASSLASTGPYEQYF
clone size: NA
D gene: TRBD1
V gene: TRBV7-9
J gene: TRBJ2-7